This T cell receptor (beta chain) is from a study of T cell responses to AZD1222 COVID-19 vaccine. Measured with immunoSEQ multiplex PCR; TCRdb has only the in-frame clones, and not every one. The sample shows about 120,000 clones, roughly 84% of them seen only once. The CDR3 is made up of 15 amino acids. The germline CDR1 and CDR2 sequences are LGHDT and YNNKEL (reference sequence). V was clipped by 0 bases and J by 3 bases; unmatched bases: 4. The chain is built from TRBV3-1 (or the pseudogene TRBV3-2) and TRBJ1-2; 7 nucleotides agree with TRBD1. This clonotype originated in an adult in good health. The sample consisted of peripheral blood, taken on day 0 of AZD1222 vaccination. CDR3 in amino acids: CASSQERTGHYGYTF. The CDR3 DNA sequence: TGTGCCAGCAGCCAAGAGAGGACAGGACACTATGGCTACACCTTC.